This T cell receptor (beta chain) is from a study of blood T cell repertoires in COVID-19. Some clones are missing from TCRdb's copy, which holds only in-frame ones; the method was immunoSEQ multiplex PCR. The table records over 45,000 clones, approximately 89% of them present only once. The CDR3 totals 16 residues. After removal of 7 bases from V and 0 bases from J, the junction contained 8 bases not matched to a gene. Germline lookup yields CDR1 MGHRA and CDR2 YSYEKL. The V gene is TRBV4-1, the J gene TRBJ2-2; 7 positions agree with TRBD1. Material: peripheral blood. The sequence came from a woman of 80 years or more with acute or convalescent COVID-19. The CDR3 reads CASTRGGQPNTGELFF. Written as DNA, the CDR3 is TGCGCCAGCACCCGAGGGGGACAGCCGAACACCGGGGAGCTGTTTTTT.